The 13 T cell receptor beta chains listed next were all sequenced from one sample in a study of T cells in Graves' hyperthyroidism and ophthalmopathy (dated by TCRdb to between 2017 and 2020). Library preparation was by multiplex PCR. Sequencing used an Illumina HiSeq 2000. TCR beta CDR3 regions were amplified from RNA transcripts. The first round of RT-PCR for the TCR CDR3 was performed with the HTBI primer set and the Qiagen OneStep RT-PCR kit. In-frame beta chains were kept once TCRdb had trimmed the public reads at Q25 with fastp and called clones with MiXCR. All rows with the same CDR3 protein become a single entry with the most common DNA and genes. The sample profile shows about 570,000 distinct CDR3 sequences; 14% of them were found once. The ten most abundant clones make up approximately 15% of the sample. Sequences were obtained from blood. The origin of the receptors is a woman in her thirties or forties with Graves' hyperthyroidism.

This clonotype has ten or more counts. The chain couples TRBV7-3 to TRBJ2-2, with D perhaps matching TRBD1 or TRBD2 (5 bases each). This CDR3 has 17 residues. The V gene lost 0 bases and the J gene lost 5 bases, with 16 bases spanning the gap. Germline V gives CDR1 SGHTA, CDR2 FQGTGA. CDR3 nucleotide sequence: TGTGCCAGCAGCTTAACTGTCCCGGGGCGCGGAACCGGGGAGCTGTTTTTT. Residues: CASSLTVPGRGTGELFF.

In its sample, this clonotype was seen a few times. The rearrangement uses TRBV20-1 and TRBJ2-3; D is uncertain. Trimming removed 5 bases at V and 0 bases at J, with 12 bases between. CDR3 size: 14 residues. Germline CDR1 is DFQATT and CDR2 is SNEGSKA (reference sequence). The CDR3 DNA reads as TGCAGTGCTCGGGCACAGTCTAGCACAGATACGCAGTATTTT. This encodes CSARAQSSTDTQYF.

The chain carries TRBV19 and TRBJ2-1; 11 bases align to TRBD2. The trim removed 2 bases at V and 5 bases at J, leaving 8 bases unmatched. CDR3 size: 17 residues. The V gene's germline CDR1 is LNHDA and CDR2 SQIVND (reference sequence). CDR3 DNA sequence: TGTGCCAGTAGTATAACTACACTAGCGGGAGTTAACAATGAGCAGTTCTTC. Protein: CASSITTLAGVNNEQFF.

This clonotype was detected ten times or more. V and J are TRBV28 and TRBJ1-2; TRBD1 matches at 7 bases. This CDR3 contains 14 residues. The germline CDR1 and CDR2 sequences are MDHEN and SYDVKM. V dropped 5 bases and J dropped 4; count of bases not matched to a gene: 7. CDR3 DNA: TGTGCCAGCAGTCACAGGACAGGTCCCTATGGCTACACCTTC. It codes for CASSHRTGPYGYTF.

The chain uses TRBV20-1 and TRBJ2-3; 12 bases are shared with TRBD2. Per germline, CDR1 DFQATT and CDR2 SNEGSKA (reference sequence). Germline trimming cut 6 bases from V and 0 bases from J; bases unmatched to any gene: 10. This CDR3 region has 17 residues. In nucleotides, the CDR3 is TGCAGTGCACCGACTAGCGGGGGTGGGGGCAGCACAGATACGCAGTATTTT. It translates to CSAPTSGGGGSTDTQYF.

This clonotype was recorded at least ten times. This rearrangement joins TRBV29-1 to TRBJ1-5; weak D call: TRBD1 (6 bases). CDR1 and CDR2 (germline): SQVTM, ANQGSEA. Trimming removed 8 bases from V and 0 bases from J, with 26 bases in between. This CDR3 is built from 18 residues. The CDR3: CSLKRTPLTGFSNQPQHF. Written as DNA, the CDR3 is TGCAGCCTCAAGCGGACCCCATTGACAGGCTTTAGCAATCAGCCCCAGCATTTT.

This clonotype was seen at least ten times. The V and J genes are TRBV6-5 and TRBJ2-5; D is possibly TRBD2 (5 bases). V was cut by 0 bases and J by 5 bases, with 13 bases left in between. CDR3 length: 15 amino acids. Germline CDR1 and CDR2: MNHEY and SVGAGI. CDR3 sequence (DNA): TGTGCCAGCAGTTACTCGAGCGGCGAGTGGGAGACCCAGTACTTC. This codes for CASSYSSGEWETQYF.

The sample holds many counts of this clonotype. This chain links TRBV24-1 with TRBJ2-1, with unresolved D. This CDR3 is 13 amino acids long. The germline V gene has CDR1 KGHDR and CDR2 SFDVKD. Trimming cost V 4 bases and J 5 bases, with 8 bases left between them. CDR3 protein: CATSDRHHNEQFF. The CDR3 bases are TGTGCCACCAGTGACCGACATCACAATGAGCAGTTCTTC.

The chain joins TRBV19 to TRBJ1-2; TRBD1 agrees at 8 bases. V lost 4 bases and J lost 0; bases outside the gene matches: 4. The germline V gene encodes CDR1 LNHDA and CDR2 SQIVND (reference sequence). The CDR3 spans 15 residues. The CDR3 loop is CASSNWDRTNYGYTF. CDR3 in DNA: TGTGCCAGTAGTAACTGGGACAGGACTAACTATGGCTACACCTTC.

This clonotype was recorded once. The rearrangement links TRBV4-1 to TRBJ2-3; D may be TRBD1 (6 bases). The germline CDR1 and CDR2 sequences are MGHRA and YSYEKL. Trimming removed 2 bases from V and 5 bases from J, with 14 bases in between. CDR3 length: 15 amino acids. The CDR3 DNA follows: TGCGCCAGCAGCCAACCGGGCCCCAGGGGAGATACGCAGTATTTT. Translating it yields CASSQPGPRGDTQYF.

The chain is built from TRBV18 and TRBJ1-1, with 10 bases identical to TRBD1. J was trimmed by 10 bases and V by 0 bases; bases with no gene match: 5. The CDR3 consists of 14 residues. The germline V gene encodes CDR1 KGHSH and CDR2 LQKENI. CDR3 nucleotide sequence: TGTGCCAGCTCACCACCCGGACAGGGGGGGTCAGCTTTCTTT. This encodes CASSPPGQGGSAFF.

Ten or more counts support this clonotype. This chain uses TRBV28 with TRBJ1-3; D remains unclear. Trimming shortened V by 4 bases and J by 3 bases, and 4 bases separated the two germline ends. Germline assignment: CDR1 MDHEN and CDR2 SYDVKM. CDR3 length: 12 residues. The CDR3 DNA sequence: TGTGCCAGCAGTTCAATTGGAAACACCATATATTTT. Encoded protein: CASSSIGNTIYF. Looking up the rest from reference TRBV28 and TRBJ1-3 gives the full variable domain: DVKVTQSSRYLVKRTGEKVFLECVQDMDHENMFWYRQDPGLGLRLIYFSYDVKMKEKGDIPEGYSVSREKKERFSLILESASTNQTSMYLCASSSIGNTIYFGEGSWLTVV.

Ten or more counts support this clonotype. V usage is TRBV3-1 and J usage is TRBJ1-4, with 7 bases identical to TRBD1. This CDR3 region has 15 residues. After removal of 2 bases from V and 8 bases from J, the junction contained 8 bases not matched to a gene. CDR1 is LGHDT and CDR2 is YNNKEL in the germline V gene (reference sequence). The CDR3 DNA follows: TGTGCCAGCAGCCAAATGACAGGGAGCGCAGAAAAACTGTTTTTT. Protein: CASSQMTGSAEKLFF.